These 12 T cell receptor beta chains were sequenced from one sample in a study of T cells after yellow fever vaccination (dated 2019 in TCRdb). The library was produced with 5' RACE. This sample was sequenced with an Illumina NovaSeq 6000. TCRdb handled the public reads itself, with Q25 trimming in fastp and clone calling in MiXCR, and kept productive beta chains. When rows share a CDR3 protein, they turn into one entry using the most common DNA and genes. The sample contains approximately 150,000 distinct CDR3 sequences, around 9% of them found a single time. The ten largest clonotypes hold about a third of the sample. What this sample's treatment or condition label stands for: live attenuated yellow fever vaccine strain. The input for sequencing was CD8+ T cells sorted from PBMCs, taken 45 days after the yellow fever booster vaccination. Every receptor here comes from a young man who received the YFV17D yellow fever vaccine.

The chain links TRBV7-2 to TRBJ2-1; 16 nucleotides align to TRBD2. This CDR3 region has 19 residues. Germline V gives CDR1 SGHTA, CDR2 FQGNSA. With 5 bases clipped from V and 0 bases from J, the junction kept 7 bases outside the gene matches. As DNA, the CDR3 is TGTGCCAGCAGCCTTGCCGGGACTAGCGGGGGGGCCTCCTACAATGAGCAGTTCTTC. Protein: CASSLAGTSGGASYNEQFF.

In this sample, this clonotype turned up many times. The chain joins TRBV10-3 to TRBJ2-1, with no clear D. The germline V gene has CDR1 ENHRY and CDR2 SYGVKD. V was pared by 6 bases and J by 6 bases, with 12 bases between. The CDR3 consists of 13 residues. In DNA, the CDR3 is TGTGCCATCAGGACGGCGTTGAGCAATGAGCAGTTCTTC. It yields the protein CAIRTALSNEQFF.

This clonotype came up many times. The chain recombines TRBV6-5 with TRBJ1-2; maybe TRBD1 (6 bases). Germline CDR1 is MNHEY and CDR2 is SVGAGI. The CDR3 is 13 amino acids. V lost 4 bases to trimming and J lost 6 bases, with 12 bases between them. The CDR3: CASSSWGADGYTF. The CDR3 nucleotides are TGTGCCAGCAGTTCGTGGGGGGCGGATGGCTACACCTTC.

This clonotype was seen a handful of times. The rearrangement joins TRBV27 to TRBJ1-5; unclear D gene. The germline gives CDR1 MNHEY, CDR2 SMNVEV (reference sequence). The CDR3 covers 15 residues. V shed 2 bases and J shed 0 bases, with 8 bases lying between them. The CDR3 nucleotides are TGTGCCAGCAGTTTAGTGGCCTATAGCAATCAGCCCCAGCATTTT. This translates into CASSLVAYSNQPQHF.

This sequence joins TRBV4-3 and TRBJ1-1; possibly TRBD1 for D (5 bases). V was trimmed by 0 bases and J by 4 bases, leaving 18 bases between them. The CDR3 contains 17 residues. Per germline, CDR1 LGHNA and CDR2 YSLEER. The CDR3 sequence is CASSQDRTRERPTEAFF. The DNA of the CDR3 is TGCGCCAGCAGCCAAGATCGTACCAGGGAGCGTCCCACTGAAGCTTTCTTT.

CDR3 bases: TGTGCCAGCAGCTTAGAGTCGTCGGCTTTCTTT. Protein product: CASSLESSAFF. V gene TRBV13 combines with J gene TRBJ1-1, with D hard to call. V was trimmed by 1 base and J by 11 bases, leaving 8 bases between them. CDR3 length: 11 amino acids. Germline loops: CDR1 PRHDT, CDR2 FYEKMQ (reference sequence).

The chain joins TRBV20-1 to TRBJ1-2; D is unresolved. Germline V gives CDR1 DFQATT, CDR2 SNEGSKA (reference sequence). CDR3 size: 14 residues. Trimming removed 1 base at V and 4 bases at J, with 13 bases between. In DNA form, the CDR3 reads TGCAGTGCTAGAGTAGTCCATCTCCTCTATGGCTACACCTTC. It yields the protein CSARVVHLLYGYTF.

V gene TRBV7-9 combines with J gene TRBJ1-4, with a tentative D call TRBD1 (6 bases). This CDR3 comprises 13 residues. V lost 7 bases and J lost 5, with 11 bases in between. Germline assignment: CDR1 SEHNR and CDR2 FQNEAQ (reference sequence). CDR3 nucleotides: TGTGCCAGCACGGGGGCAGTGAATGAAAAACTGTTTTTT. It is translated as CASTGAVNEKLFF.

The table lists this clonotype with a few counts. The chain joins TRBV19 to TRBJ2-3; TRBD1 might be the D (6 bases). V lost 5 bases and J 8 bases, leaving 20 bases between the germline ends. The CDR3 has 15 amino acids. The germline CDR1 and CDR2 sequences are LNHDA and SQIVND (reference sequence). This chain's CDR3 is CASSSDVGAPGTQYF. The CDR3 bases are TGTGCCAGTAGTTCGGACGTGGGGGCCCCGGGTACGCAGTATTTT.

The rearrangement joins TRBV7-3 to TRBJ2-3; D call uncertain. This CDR3 region has 14 residues. Germline V gives CDR1 SGHTA, CDR2 FQGTGA. Trimming took off 2 bases at V and 2 bases at J, with 8 bases between the two ends. CDR3 residues: CASSLEGSTDTQYF. The CDR3 bases are TGTGCCAGCAGCTTAGAAGGGTCCACAGATACGCAGTATTTT. The variable domain in full, completed from reference TRBV7-3 and TRBJ2-3, reads GAGVSQTPSNKVTEKGKYVELRCDPISGHTALYWYRQSLGQGPEFLIYFQGTGAADDSGLPNDRFFAVRPEGSVSTLKIQRTERGDSAVYLCASSLEGSTDTQYFGPGTRLTVL.

This clonotype was seen more than once but under ten times. In DNA form, the CDR3 reads TGCGCCAGCAGCCCCCTTGGGGAGAGGAACACTGAAGCTTTCTTT. Amino acids: CASSPLGERNTEAFF. J is TRBJ1-1 and V is TRBV5-1, with unresolved D. Germline CDR1 and CDR2: SGHRS and YFSETQ. V lost 4 bases, J lost 1 base, and 14 bases lay in between. This CDR3 has 15 residues.

This clonotype was seen repeatedly, ten times or more. The V gene is TRBV4-1, the J gene TRBJ2-5, with 12 nucleotides matching TRBD2. The CDR3 consists of 14 residues. Germline CDR1 MGHRA, CDR2 YSYEKL. The trim removed 2 bases at V and 7 bases at J, leaving 2 bases unmatched. The CDR3 here is CASSQSSGGATQYF. CDR3 DNA: TGCGCCAGCAGCCAATCTAGCGGGGGGGCGACCCAGTACTTC.